These T cell receptor beta chains were read from a single sample in a study of cytomegalovirus exposure and HLA in healthy donors. Libraries were prepared by immunoSEQ multiplex PCR; TCRdb keeps only in-frame clonotypes and omits some of them. Its clone listing holds some 120,000 clones. Input material: PBMCs. Receptors were obtained from a man aged 18 to 30 in good health and CMV-seronegative. CDR3s include the opening cysteine and the closing phenylalanine or tryptophan. D genes are given only for firm matches.

d_call	j_call	v_call	cdr3_aa	cdr3_nt
TRBD2	TRBJ2-3	TRBV5-6	CASSFAGGADTQYF	TGTGCCAGCAGCTTCGCGGGGGGGGCCGATACGCAGTATTTT
.	TRBJ2-4	TRBV13	CASSLERGMAKNIQYF	TGTGCCAGCAGCTTAGAAAGGGGAATGGCCAAAAACATTCAGTACTTC
.	TRBJ2-7	TRBV14	CASSHTDPYEQYF	TGTGCCAGCAGCCACACAGACCCCTACGAGCAGTACTTC
TRBD1	TRBJ1-2	TRBV7-2	CASSSGQGGDGGGYTF	TGTGCCAGCAGCTCTGGACAGGGTGGGGACGGAGGGGGCTACACCTTC
.	TRBJ2-7	TRBV2	CAIEDRRYEQYF	TGTGCCATTGAAGACAGAAGATACGAGCAGTACTTC
TRBD2	TRBJ2-5	TRBV5-1	CASSRKRGLQETQYF	TGCGCCAGCAGTCGTAAGCGGGGACTTCAAGAGACCCAGTACTTC
TRBD1	TRBJ2-7	TRBV19	CASSPDRGYSYEQYF	TGTGCCAGTAGCCCCGACAGGGGTTACTCCTACGAGCAGTACTTC
.	TRBJ2-1	TRBV9	CASGRGSSYNEQFF	TGTGCCAGCGGACGGGGGAGCTCCTACAATGAGCAGTTCTTC
.	TRBJ2-1	TRBV27	CASSFVGTQYNEQFF	TGTGCCAGCAGTTTCGTCGGGACTCAATACAATGAGCAGTTCTTC
TRBD1	TRBJ2-1	TRBV27	CASSLGKTGGKEQFF	TGTGCCAGCAGTTTAGGAAAGACAGGGGGCAAAGAGCAGTTCTTC
TRBD2	TRBJ2-1	TRBV11-3	CASSPRTSGNEQFF	TGTGCCAGCAGCCCGCGGACTAGCGGGAATGAGCAGTTCTTC
.	TRBJ1-2	TRBV30	CASPRVANYGYTF	TGTGCCAGCCCCAGGGTAGCTAACTATGGCTACACCTTC
.	TRBJ1-3	TRBV7-9	CASSFLDRRTGNTIYF	TGTGCCAGCAGCTTTCTGGACAGAAGGACTGGAAACACCATATATTTT
.	TRBJ2-3	TRBV10-3	CAISGLGTDTQYF	TGTGCCATCAGTGGACTAGGCACAGATACGCAGTATTTT